This note documents a single T cell receptor (beta chain) sequence. Its antigen is not identified. This record belongs to a study of cytomegalovirus exposure and HLA in healthy donors. The study, taken as a whole, reports: A later analysis showed HLA-associated TCR beta chains outstripping equally common others in clonal expansion. For TCR beta chains, V- and J-gene trimming was later linked to a missense DCLRE1C variant. About 90% or about 30% of the time was how often most TCR beta V segments were productive, according to an earlier analysis.

A multiplex PCR was run with 60 Vbeta primers and 13 Jbeta primers. Measured with immunoSEQ multiplex PCR; TCRdb has only the in-frame clones, and not every one. The data hold around 95,000 clones, with nearly 80% observed a single time. The TCR originated in a woman in her thirties or forties in good health and CMV-seropositive. Sample: PBMCs.

The DNA of the CDR3 is TGTGCCAGCAGCGCCGGGACTAGCACTGAGCAGTTCTTC. Translated, it gives CASSAGTSTEQFF. The chain links TRBV9 to TRBJ2-1, with 9 nucleotides matching TRBD2. The CDR3 contains 13 residues. Germline CDR1 is SGDLS and CDR2 is YYNGEE. Trimming cost V 3 bases and J 9 bases; bases outside gene matches: 4.